This T cell receptor (beta chain) was captured by sequencing in a study of cytomegalovirus exposure and HLA in healthy donors. Germline V CDR1 and CDR2: SGHVS, FNYEAQ. This CDR3 is 19 amino acids long. V lost 0 bases, J lost 0 bases, and 18 bases lay in between. Regarding the study as a whole: When analyzed later, the rates of TCR association showed variation by HLA locus, with DRB1 the most and HLA-C the fewest.

Although they were nominally healthy when sampled, donors likely had unrecorded immune exposures. Amplification used 60 Vbeta primers and 13 Jbeta primers. Method: immunoSEQ multiplex PCR; TCRdb's copy keeps in-frame clones and lacks some. This sample carries fewer than 200,000 clones, roughly 80% of them seen once, and the ten largest clones take about 0.77%. Concerning this clone itself: Its antigen remains unidentified.

The TCR originated in a woman aged 18-29 years in good health and CMV-seronegative. Sequencing used PBMCs. The chain recombines TRBV7-6 with TRBJ1-3; the D gene is possibly TRBD1 (6 bases). As DNA, the CDR3 is TGTGCCAGCAGCTTAGCGTCGGGTCAGGGGCGGCTCTCTGGAAACACCATATATTTT. Protein product: CASSLASGQGRLSGNTIYF.